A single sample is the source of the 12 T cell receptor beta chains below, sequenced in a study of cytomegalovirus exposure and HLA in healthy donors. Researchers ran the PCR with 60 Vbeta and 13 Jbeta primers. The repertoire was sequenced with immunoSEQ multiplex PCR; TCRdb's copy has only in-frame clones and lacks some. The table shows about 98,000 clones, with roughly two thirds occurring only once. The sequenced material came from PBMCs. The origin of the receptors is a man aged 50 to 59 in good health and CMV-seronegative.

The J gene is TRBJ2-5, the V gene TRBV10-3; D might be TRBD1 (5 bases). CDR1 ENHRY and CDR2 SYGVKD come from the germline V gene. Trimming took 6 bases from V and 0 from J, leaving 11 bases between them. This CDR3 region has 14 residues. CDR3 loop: CAISPTVNQETQYF. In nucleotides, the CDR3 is TGTGCCATCAGCCCGACAGTAAACCAAGAGACCCAGTACTTC.

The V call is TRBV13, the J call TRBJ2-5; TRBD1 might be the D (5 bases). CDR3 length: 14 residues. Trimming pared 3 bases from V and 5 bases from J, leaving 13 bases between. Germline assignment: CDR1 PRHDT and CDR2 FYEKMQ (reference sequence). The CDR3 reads CASSFSAGWETQYF. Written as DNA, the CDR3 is TGTGCCAGCAGCTTTAGTGCAGGGTGGGAGACCCAGTACTTC.

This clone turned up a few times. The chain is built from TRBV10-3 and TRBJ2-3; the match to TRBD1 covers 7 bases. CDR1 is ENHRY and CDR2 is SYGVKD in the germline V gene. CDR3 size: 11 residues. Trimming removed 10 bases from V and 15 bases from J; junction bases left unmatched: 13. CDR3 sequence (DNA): TGTGCCACCGGCCGTTCTGACAGGGAATATTTT. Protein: CATGRSDREYF.

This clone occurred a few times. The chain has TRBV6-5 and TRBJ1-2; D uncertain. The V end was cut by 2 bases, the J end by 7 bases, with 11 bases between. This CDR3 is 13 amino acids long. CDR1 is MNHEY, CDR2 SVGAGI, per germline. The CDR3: CASSYRGWGGYTF. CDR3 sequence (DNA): TGTGCCAGCAGTTACCGAGGGTGGGGTGGCTACACCTTC.

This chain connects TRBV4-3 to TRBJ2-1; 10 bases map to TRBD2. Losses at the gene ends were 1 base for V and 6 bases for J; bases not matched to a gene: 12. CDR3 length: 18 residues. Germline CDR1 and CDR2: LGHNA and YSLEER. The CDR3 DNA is TGCGCCAGCAGCCAAGCAGAGCTAGCGGGGGACTTCGGCAATGAGCAGTTCTTC. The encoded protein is CASSQAELAGDFGNEQFF.

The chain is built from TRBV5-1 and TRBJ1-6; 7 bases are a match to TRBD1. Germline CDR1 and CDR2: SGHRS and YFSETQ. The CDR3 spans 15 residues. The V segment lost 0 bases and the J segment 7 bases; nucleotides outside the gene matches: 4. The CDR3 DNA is TGCGCCAGCAGCTTGGGACAGGGAGGAAATTCACCCCTCCACTTT. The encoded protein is CASSLGQGGNSPLHF.

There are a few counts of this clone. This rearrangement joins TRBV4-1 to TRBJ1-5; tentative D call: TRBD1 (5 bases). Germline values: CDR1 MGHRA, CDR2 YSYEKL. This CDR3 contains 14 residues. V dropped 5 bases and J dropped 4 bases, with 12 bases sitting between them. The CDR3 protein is CASSTRADNQPQHF. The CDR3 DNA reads TGCGCCAGCAGCACCAGGGCGGATAATCAGCCCCAGCATTTT.

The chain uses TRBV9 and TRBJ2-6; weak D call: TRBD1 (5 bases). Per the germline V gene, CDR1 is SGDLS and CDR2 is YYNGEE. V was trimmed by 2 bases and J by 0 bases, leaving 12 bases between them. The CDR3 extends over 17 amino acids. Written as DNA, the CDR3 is TGTGCCAGCAGCGTTACGACACAGGTCTCTGGGGCCAACGTCCTGACTTTC. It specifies CASSVTTQVSGANVLTF.

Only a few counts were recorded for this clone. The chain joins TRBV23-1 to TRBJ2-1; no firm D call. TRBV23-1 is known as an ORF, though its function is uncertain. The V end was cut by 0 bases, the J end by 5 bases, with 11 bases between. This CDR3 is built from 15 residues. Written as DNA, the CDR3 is TGCGCCAGCAGTCAATCCGCTGGAGAAAACAATGAGCAGTTCTTC. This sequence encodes CASSQSAGENNEQFF.

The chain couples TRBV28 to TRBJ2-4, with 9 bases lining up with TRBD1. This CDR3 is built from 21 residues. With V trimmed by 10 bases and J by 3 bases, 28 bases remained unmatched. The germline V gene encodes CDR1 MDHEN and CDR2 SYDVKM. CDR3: CATRPPGQGSLMFPVKNIQYF. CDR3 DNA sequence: TGTGCCACCCGCCCGCCTGGACAGGGGAGTCTAATGTTCCCAGTCAAAAACATTCAGTACTTC.

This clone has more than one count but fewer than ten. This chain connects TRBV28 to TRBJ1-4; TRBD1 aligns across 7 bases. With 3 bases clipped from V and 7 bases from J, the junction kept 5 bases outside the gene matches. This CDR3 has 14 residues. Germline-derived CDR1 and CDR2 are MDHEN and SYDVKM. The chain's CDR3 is CASSFHRGAEKLFF. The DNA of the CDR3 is TGTGCCAGCAGTTTCCACAGGGGTGCTGAAAAACTGTTTTTT. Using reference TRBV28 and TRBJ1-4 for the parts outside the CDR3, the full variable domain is DVKVTQSSRYLVKRTGEKVFLECVQDMDHENMFWYRQDPGLGLRLIYFSYDVKMKEKGDIPEGYSVSREKKERFSLILESASTNQTSMYLCASSFHRGAEKLFFGSGTQLSVL.

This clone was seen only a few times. The CDR3 here is CASSLGLGKSYEQYF. DNA of the CDR3: TGTGCCAGCAGCTTAGGGCTAGGAAAATCCTACGAGCAGTACTTC. The J gene is TRBJ2-7, the V gene TRBV13; D remains unclear. The CDR3 spans 15 residues. Germline lookup yields CDR1 PRHDT and CDR2 FYEKMQ (reference sequence). Trimming removed 0 bases from V and 1 base from J, with 10 bases in between.